Following are 2 T cell receptor beta chains from one sample sequenced in a study of blood T cell repertoires in COVID-19. Sequencing was performed with immunoSEQ multiplex PCR; in TCRdb, only in-frame clones are kept and a portion is missing. The sample contains tens of thousands of clones, around 75% of which appear only once. Material for sequencing was peripheral blood. The source is a man aged 80 or over with acute or convalescent COVID-19.

The chain carries TRBV28 and TRBJ2-2, with 9 bases matching TRBD2. The V segment lost 8 bases and the J segment 6 bases; nucleotides outside the gene matches: 7. Germline V lookup: CDR1 MDHEN, CDR2 SYDVKM. The CDR3 contains 14 residues. The chain's CDR3 is CASGRIAGAGELFF. For the CDR3, the DNA is TGTGCCAGCGGGAGAATAGCGGGGGCCGGGGAGCTGTTTTTT.

The chain has TRBV5-6 and TRBJ2-2; 8 nucleotides line up with TRBD1. The CDR3 runs 18 residues. Germline CDR1 and CDR2: SGHDT and YYEEEE. Losses at the gene ends were 6 bases for V and 7 bases for J; bases not matched to a gene: 20. Written as DNA, the CDR3 is TGTGCCAGCACCCCCAGGCAGGGGGCGGGAAATTTTGGCGGGGAGCTGTTTTTT. This sequence encodes CASTPRQGAGNFGGELFF.